Below, one T cell receptor (beta chain) is given with its context. Antigen unknown. A template switching step contributed a universal primer site, while unique molecular identifiers were present in the cDNA. TCRdb reanalysed the 5' RACE reads using MiXCR and keeps one entry per CDR3 protein. The sample includes around 1.7 million distinct CDR3 sequences, around 29% of them seen just once. This specimen comes from a study of identical twins. Looked up from germline, CDR1 is DFQATT and CDR2 is SNEGSKA (reference sequence). The V and J ends lost 0 bases and 0 bases respectively, with 6 bases between them. The CDR3 spans 15 residues. Findings of the study overall: Alpha sequences out of frame and shared by twins had excess low generation probability. Within beta out-of-frame sequences, the excess sharing observed between twins was weaker. Conclusions leaned on cross-sectional statistical analysis and did not track the same donors over time.

The sample comprised cord blood. This sequence was found in a newborn girl in good health. V and J are TRBV20-1 and TRBJ1-6; D call uncertain. CDR3 residues: CSARDPPSYNSPLHF. CDR3 bases: TGCAGTGCTAGAGATCCCCCCTCCTATAATTCACCCCTCCACTTT.